The 12 T cell receptor beta chains presented below share a single source sample, sequenced in a study of blood T cell repertoires in COVID-19. Profiling relied on immunoSEQ multiplex PCR, and the TCRdb table lists in-frame clones only, not all of them. The sample has 150,000 to 200,000 clones, 90% seen once. The sequenced sample consisted of peripheral blood. These receptors all come from a middle-aged man with acute or convalescent COVID-19.

This chain links TRBV5-1 with TRBJ2-2, with D maybe TRBD2 (5 bases). The germline gives CDR1 SGHRS, CDR2 YFSETQ. CDR3 length: 15 residues. Trimming stripped 2 bases from V and 0 bases from J, with 8 bases between. The CDR3: CASSFSGSNTGELFF. The CDR3 region has the DNA TGCGCCAGCAGCTTCAGCGGATCGAACACCGGGGAGCTGTTTTTT.

The gene calls are TRBV6-2 or TRBV6-3 and TRBJ2-5, with D uncertain. Germline assignment: CDR1 MNHEY and CDR2 SVGEGT. The length of the CDR3 is 13 residues. V lost 6 bases and J 2 bases, leaving 10 bases between the germline ends. The CDR3 nucleotides are TGTGCCAGCAGCCCTCACGGTCAAGAGACCCAGTACTTC. It yields the protein CASSPHGQETQYF.

This chain connects TRBV12-3 or TRBV12-4 to TRBJ2-7, with no clear D. This CDR3 is 13 amino acids long. V was pared by 0 bases and J by 6 bases, with 9 bases between. Written as DNA, the CDR3 is TGTGCCAGCAGTTTAGCGGCCTCGGGCGAGCAGTACTTC. Amino acids: CASSLAASGEQYF.

This chain uses TRBV7-9 with TRBJ2-1; 7 bases agree with TRBD1. With V trimmed by 3 bases and J by 8 bases, 10 bases remained unmatched. CDR3 length: 15 residues. Per germline, CDR1 SEHNR and CDR2 FQNEAQ (reference sequence). The CDR3 DNA is TGTGCCAGCAGCTTTACCGGACAGGCCTCGGATGAGCAGTTCTTC. This encodes CASSFTGQASDEQFF. Supplemented by reference TRBV7-9 and TRBJ2-1, the full variable domain reads DTGVSQNPRHKITKRGQNVTFRCDPISEHNRLYWYRQTLGQGPEFLTYFQNEAQLEKSRLLSDRFSAERPKGSFSTLEIQRTEQGDSAMYLCASSFTGQASDEQFFGPGTRLTVL.

The J gene is TRBJ2-5, the V gene TRBV6-5; a weak D match, TRBD1 (6 bases). The CDR3 sequence is 15 residues long. Germline V gene lookup returns CDR1 MNHEY and CDR2 SVGAGI. Between the trimmed V and J ends, which lost 0 bases and 2 bases, there was a span of 10 bases. The CDR3 sequence: CASSYSAGEQETQYF. CDR3 bases: TGTGCCAGCAGTTACTCGGCAGGGGAGCAAGAGACCCAGTACTTC.

The genes are TRBV6-2 or TRBV6-3 and TRBJ1-1, with D hard to call. Deletions cut 7 bases from V and 1 base from J, with 10 bases between. The germline V gene encodes CDR1 MNHEY and CDR2 SVGEGT. This CDR3 has 13 amino acids. DNA of the CDR3: TGTGCCAGCAACCCCGGCGGGAACACTGAAGCTTTCTTT. Translation gives CASNPGGNTEAFF.

On this clone itself: The sample holds other DNA sequences that translate to the same CDR3. The chain has TRBV5-1 and TRBJ2-2; 7 bases line up with TRBD1. Germline lookup yields CDR1 SGHRS and CDR2 YFSETQ. The CDR3 is 14 amino acids. V lost 0 bases and J lost 4; bases outside the gene matches: 0. The CDR3 nucleotides are TGCGCCAGCAGCTTGGGACAGGGCACCGGGGAGCTGTTTTTT. Residues: CASSLGQGTGELFF.

The CDR3 nucleotides read TGTGCCAGCATTCTCCCCGCCAGGTACGTCAAGGTAGGGCAGTACGTC. It yields the protein CASILPARYVKVGQYV. The chain recombines TRBV28 with TRBJ2-7; D call uncertain. The V end was cut by 7 bases, the J end by 9 bases, with 28 bases between. The CDR3 has 16 residues. Per germline, CDR1 MDHEN and CDR2 SYDVKM.

V usage is TRBV6-6 and J usage is TRBJ2-7; a weak D match, TRBD1 (6 bases). Trimming took 7 bases from V and 4 from J, leaving 17 bases between them. This CDR3 is 14 amino acids long. CDR1 is MNHNY, CDR2 SVGAGI, per germline (reference sequence). For the CDR3, the DNA is TGTGCCAGCACCCAAACAGGGATTCGATACGAGCAGTACTTC. Translating it yields CASTQTGIRYEQYF.

This chain uses TRBV9 with TRBJ2-3; 7 bases agree with TRBD1. CDR1 is SGDLS, CDR2 YYNGEE, per germline. The V segment lost 2 bases and the J segment 0 bases; nucleotides outside the gene matches: 6. CDR3 size: 16 residues. CDR3 in DNA: TGTGCCAGCAGCGTTGAGGGACAGACGAGCACAGATACGCAGTATTTT. It encodes CASSVEGQTSTDTQYF.

This clone was observed a single time. The V and J genes are TRBV10-3 and TRBJ1-6, with 7 nucleotides matching TRBD1. The CDR3 totals 14 residues. The V gene's germline CDR1 is ENHRY and CDR2 SYGVKD. V shed 8 bases and J 8 bases; nucleotides not matched to a gene: 9. The CDR3 DNA reads as TGTGCCATCGGCCGGACAGGACGGGATTCACCCCTCCACTTT. The encoded protein is CAIGRTGRDSPLHF.

The chain combines TRBV27 with TRBJ2-1, with TRBD2 matching 11 bases. V trimming: 5 bases; J trimming: 5 bases; junction bases outside the gene matches: 5. There are 15 residues in the CDR3. Germline V lookup: CDR1 MNHEY, CDR2 SMNVEV (reference sequence). CDR3 nucleotide sequence: TGTGCCAGCAGTCCCGGGACTAGCGGCCACAATGAGCAGTTCTTC. Amino acids: CASSPGTSGHNEQFF.